Here is one TCR beta chain with its context. The antigen it binds to is not known. Base-call qualities are not available, and no considerably larger clone is one nucleotide away. At the junction V is shortened by 5 bases and J by 8 bases, with 21 bases in between. The CDR3, cysteine through phenylalanine, is 15 amino acids long. The retained sequence is limited to the CDR3, 45 bases, with the frame set at the first base. Taken from the germline V gene, the CDR1 and CDR2 loops are MNHGY and SAAAGT. Tumor-specific TCR clonotypes were identified by sequencing baseline tumor tissue collected before treatment. In a trial, the study monitored patients with peripheral T-cell lymphoma who were getting frontline treatment by applying next-generation sequencing to their T-cell receptor sequences. This sample is part of a study of circulating tumor DNA in untreated peripheral T-cell lymphoma (dated by TCRdb to about 2021). What the work shows at the level of the full study, not this receptor alone: Tumor-specific clonotypes were identified in around 80% of patients, with identification achieved from 85% to 90% of baseline tissues and roughly 71% of baseline serum samples.

The library was made by the immunoSEQ multiplex PCR assay. TCRdb holds this immuneACCESS table with in-frame rearrangements only. Some clones are missing; in checked studies, unresolved V genes explain under half, and the rest has no known cause. This sample holds almost 9,000 clones; about 82% were observed only once. Jointly, the top ten make up 2% to 2.5% of the sample. The specimen sequenced was tumor tissue. The receptor chain draws on TRBV6-8 and TRBJ1-1; a weak D assignment points to TRBD1 (6 bases agree). This receptor was taken from a human donor with peripheral T-cell lymphoma. In nucleotide form, the sequence is TGTGCCAGCAGTAGGACAGAGACCCCGGCGTTAGAAGCTTTCTTT. It encodes CASSRTETPALEAFF.